This is a list of T cell receptor beta chains from one sample in a study of glioma-infiltrating T cells. TCRdb re-derived calls from the multiplex PCR reads in MiXCR, one entry per CDR3 protein. The table lists about 89,000 distinct CDR3 sequences, under 30% of them singletons, with 6.7% in the top ten. The sample taken for sequencing was glioma tissue, nonneoplastic brain tissue, or PBMCs (not recorded which). These receptors came from a human donor with low-grade glioma or glioblastoma, undergoing nonglioma brain surgery, or in good health (not recorded which). Both conserved end residues are part of each CDR3. A D gene is named only where the DNA matches it firmly. Rows may omit the clone size; those that give it use once, few, many or a size class.

>-|TRBV3-1|TRBJ1-2|-
CASSQRQGDGYHF
TGTGCCAGCAGCCAACGGCAGGGAGATGGCTACCACTTC
>TRBD1|TRBV10-3|TRBJ2-3|many
CAISVTGKDTQYF
TGTGCCATCAGTGTGACAGGGAAAGATACGCAGTATTTT
>TRBD1|TRBV28|TRBJ2-3|many
CASSHQGAGVRDTQYF
TGTGCCAGCAGTCACCAGGGGGCAGGGGTTAGAGATACGCAGTATTTT
>-|TRBV18|TRBJ1-5|many
CASSPRKGRDWTFGNQPQHF
TGTGCCAGCTCACCACGAAAGGGGCGCGACTGGACCTTCGGCAATCAGCCCCAGCATTTT
>-|TRBV6-6|TRBJ2-3|-
CASSIYLCSVVRGGRGTDTQYF
-
>-|TRBV19|TRBJ1-2|many
CASNERPYGYTF
TGTGCCAGTAATGAGAGACCCTATGGCTACACCTTC
>-|TRBV19|TRBJ1-4|few
CASSNWGNEKLFF
TGTGCCAGTAGTAATTGGGGAAATGAAAAACTGTTTTTT
>TRBD2|TRBV20-1|TRBJ2-3|many
CSARDLGAGGTDTQYF
TGCAGTGCTAGAGATTTAGGAGCGGGAGGGACAGATACGCAGTATTTT
>TRBD2|TRBV30|TRBJ2-1|-
CAWSEWSGRSDEQFF
TGTGCCTGGAGTGAATGGAGCGGGAGGAGCGATGAGCAGTTCTTC
>-|TRBV18|TRBJ1-3|many
CASSPGMGRTGNTIYF
TGTGCCAGCTCACCTGGAATGGGCAGGACTGGAAACACCATATATTTT
>-|TRBV29-1|TRBJ2-3|many
CSVDRTDTQYF
TGCAGCGTTGATCGGACGGATACGCAGTATTTT
>TRBD2|TRBV5-1|TRBJ2-7|-
CASSHGLAGGPSYEQYF
TGCGCCAGCAGCCACGGACTAGCGGGAGGGCCGTCCTACGAGCAGTACTTC
>TRBD1|TRBV19|TRBJ2-3|many
CASRRTGQGTDTQYF
TGTGCCAGTAGACGGACAGGGCAAGGAACAGATACGCAGTATTTT
>TRBD2|TRBV20-1|TRBJ2-1|many
CSARNTAGTRMKHSEQFF
TGCAGTGCTAGGAATACCGCCGGGACTAGGATGAAACACAGTGAGCAGTTCTTC
>TRBD2|TRBV20-1|TRBJ2-1|many
CSARLAGPYNEQFF
TGCAGTGCGAGACTAGCGGGCCCCTACAATGAGCAGTTCTTC
>-|TRBV18|TRBJ1-1|many
CTSSPPSQSNTEAFF
TGTACCAGCTCACCACCGAGTCAGTCGAACACTGAAGCTTTCTTT
>TRBD2|TRBV12-3/TRBV12-4|TRBJ2-7|-
CASSRGLAGIPYEQYF
TGTGCCAGCAGTCGGGGACTAGCGGGGATCCCCTACGAGCAGTACTTC
>-|TRBV9|TRBJ1-6|-
CASNSVGNSPLHF
TGTGCCAGCAACTCGGTGGGGAATTCACCCCTCCACTTT
>-|TRBV28|TRBJ2-7|many
CASTPLGRSYEQYF
TGTGCCAGCACCCCTTTAGGCCGCTCCTACGAGCAGTACTTC
>TRBD2|TRBV19|TRBJ2-1|many
CATVAGSYNEQFF
TGTGCCACCGTAGCGGGATCCTACAATGAGCAGTTCTTC
>-|TRBV2|TRBJ2-7|many
CASIVEPDSYEQYF
TGTGCCAGCATAGTCGAGCCCGACTCCTACGAGCAGTACTTC
>TRBD2|TRBV3-1|TRBJ2-3|-
CASSWAGTSSNTQYF
TGTGCCAGCAGTTGGGCCGGGACTAGCTCCAATACGCAGTATTTT
>-|TRBV6-1|TRBJ2-1|many
CASSEDRNSYNEQFF
TGTGCCAGCAGTGAGGACCGAAACTCCTACAATGAGCAGTTCTTC
>-|TRBV2|TRBJ1-5|many
CASRRSGGDQPQHF
TGTGCCAGCAGGAGGTCTGGGGGGGACCAGCCCCAGCATTTT
>TRBD2|TRBV2|TRBJ2-5|many
CASSASSGQETQYF
TGTGCCAGCAGCGCCTCTAGCGGTCAAGAGACCCAGTACTTC
>TRBD2|TRBV29-1|TRBJ2-1|-
CSVVRLAGGPSSYNEQFF
TGCAGCGTCGTGAGACTAGCGGGGGGGCCTAGCTCCTACAATGAGCAGTTCTTC
>-|TRBV5-4|TRBJ2-7|once
CASSNPLSSYEQYF
TGTGCCAGCAGCAACCCACTTAGCTCCTACGAGCAGTACTTC
>-|TRBV5-1|TRBJ2-3|-
CANSLDGSTTDTQYF
TGCGCCAACAGCTTGGACGGGAGTACCACAGATACGCAGTATTTT
>TRBD1|TRBV6-1|TRBJ1-5|-
CASRDQNPGTVSNQPQHF
TGTGCCAGCAGGGACCAAAATCCCGGGACAGTTAGCAATCAGCCCCAGCATTTT
>-|TRBV4-2|TRBJ2-1|many
CASSPFPKGRGEQFF
TGTGCCAGCAGCCCCTTCCCCAAGGGCCGGGGGGAGCAGTTCTTC
>TRBD1|TRBV6-1|TRBJ1-6|many
CASGGQGQSSLHF
TGTGCCAGCGGCGGACAGGGCCAATCATCCCTCCACTTT
>-|TRBV27|TRBJ2-7|many
CAILSGVLDEQYF
TGTGCCATCCTATCTGGGGTTCTCGACGAGCAGTACTTC
>-|TRBV7-2|TRBJ2-1|many
CASSLVQGGGSYNEQFF
TGTGCCAGCAGCTTAGTACAGGGAGGTGGCTCCTACAATGAGCAGTTCTTC
>-|TRBV24-1|TRBJ1-2|many
CATSDSGDGYTF
TGTGCCACCAGTGATTCGGGGGACGGCTACACCTTC
>TRBD1|TRBV18|TRBJ1-2|-
CASSPGGGRKAGYTF
TGTGCCAGCTCACCAGGAGGGGGCAGGAAGGCTGGCTACACCTTC
>-|TRBV27|TRBJ2-3|many
CASRLSWTYTDTQYF
TGTGCCAGCAGACTATCTTGGACTTACACAGATACGCAGTATTTT
>-|TRBV2|TRBJ2-5|many
CASSVNRAQETQYF
TGTGCCAGCAGTGTTAACAGAGCCCAAGAGACCCAGTACTTC
>-|TRBV5-1|TRBJ2-1|-
CASSLGGRYEQFF
TGCGCCAGCAGCTTGGGGGGCCGGTACGAGCAGTTCTTC
>TRBD1|TRBV18|TRBJ1-1|-
CASSPRFAGTGMNTEAFF
TGTGCCAGCTCACCACGCTTTGCCGGGACAGGGATGAACACTGAAGCTTTCTTT
>-|TRBV11-2|TRBJ1-2|few
CASSSRDRLYGYTF
TGTGCCAGCAGCTCCCGTGACAGACTCTATGGCTACACCTTC
>-|TRBV6-6|TRBJ1-6|many
CASSYYPGAPHALHF
TGTGCCAGCAGTTACTACCCGGGGGCTCCACATGCCCTCCACTTT
>TRBD2|TRBV20-1|TRBJ2-1|many
CSARSGLAGAGLYNEQFF
TGCAGTGCTAGATCGGGACTAGCGGGTGCCGGACTGTACAATGAGCAGTTCTTC
>TRBD1|TRBV6-2/TRBV6-3|TRBJ2-5|-
CASSPYNRGSYNQQYF
TGTGCCAGCAGCCCTTATAACAGGGGGAGTTACAATCAGCAGTACTTC
>TRBD2|TRBV11-2|TRBJ2-1|-
CASSLVGGTSVYNEQFF
TGTGCCAGCAGCTTAGTAGGTGGGACTAGCGTATACAATGAGCAGTTCTTC
>-|TRBV7-9|TRBJ2-3|many
CASSSDGASTDTQYF
TGTGCCAGCAGCTCGGACGGAGCTAGCACAGATACGCAGTATTTT
>-|TRBV6-6|TRBJ2-1|-
CVSSFRAVDEQFF
TGTGTTAGCAGTTTCCGGGCCGTCGATGAGCAGTTCTTC